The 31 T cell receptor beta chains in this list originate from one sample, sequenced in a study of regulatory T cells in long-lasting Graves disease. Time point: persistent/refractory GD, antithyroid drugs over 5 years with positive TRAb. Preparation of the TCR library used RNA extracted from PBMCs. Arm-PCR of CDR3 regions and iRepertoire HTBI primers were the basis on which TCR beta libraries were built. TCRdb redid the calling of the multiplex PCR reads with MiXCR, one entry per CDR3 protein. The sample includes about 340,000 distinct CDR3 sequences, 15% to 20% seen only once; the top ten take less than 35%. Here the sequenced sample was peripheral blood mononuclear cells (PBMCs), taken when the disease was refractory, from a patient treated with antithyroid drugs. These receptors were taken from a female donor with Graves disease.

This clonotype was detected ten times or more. CDR3 nucleotide sequence: TGTGCCAGCTCACCAGAGCGGGGGGTTGAGCAGTACTTC. Translating gives CASSPERGVEQYF. V is TRBV18 and J is TRBJ2-7, with TRBD2 identical over 9 bases. The CDR3 has 13 amino acids. V gave up 2 bases and J gave up 7 bases; unmatched junction bases: 3. The V gene's germline CDR1 is KGHSH and CDR2 LQKENI.

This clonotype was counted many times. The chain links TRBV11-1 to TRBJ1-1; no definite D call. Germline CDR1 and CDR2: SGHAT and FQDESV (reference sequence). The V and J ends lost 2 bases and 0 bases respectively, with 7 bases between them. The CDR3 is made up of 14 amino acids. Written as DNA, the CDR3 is TGTGCCAGCAGCTTACAGGTAATGAACACTGAAGCTTTCTTT. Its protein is CASSLQVMNTEAFF.

The CDR3 region is CSVAGKGPETQYF. Here the CDR3 DNA reads TGCAGCGTTGCCGGGAAGGGGCCAGAGACCCAGTACTTC. J is TRBJ2-5 and V is TRBV29-1, with D tentatively TRBD1 or TRBD2 (5 bases each). Germline V gene data show CDR1 as SQVTM and CDR2 as ANQGSEA. This CDR3 has 13 amino acids. V gave up 4 bases and J gave up 4 bases, with 13 bases separating them.

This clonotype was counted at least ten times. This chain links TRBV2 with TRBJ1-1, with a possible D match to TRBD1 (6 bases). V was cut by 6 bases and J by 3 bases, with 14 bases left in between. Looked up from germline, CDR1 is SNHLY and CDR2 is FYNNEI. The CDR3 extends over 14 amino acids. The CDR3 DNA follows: TGTGCCAGCAGAGACAGGCCGACTTACACTGAAGCTTTCTTT. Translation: CASRDRPTYTEAFF.

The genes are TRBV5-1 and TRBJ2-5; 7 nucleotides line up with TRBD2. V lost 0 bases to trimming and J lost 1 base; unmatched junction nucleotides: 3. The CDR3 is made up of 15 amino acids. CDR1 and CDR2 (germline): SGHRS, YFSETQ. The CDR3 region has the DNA TGCGCCAGCAGCTTGGTGGGACTACCCCAAGAGACCCAGTACTTC. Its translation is CASSLVGLPQETQYF.

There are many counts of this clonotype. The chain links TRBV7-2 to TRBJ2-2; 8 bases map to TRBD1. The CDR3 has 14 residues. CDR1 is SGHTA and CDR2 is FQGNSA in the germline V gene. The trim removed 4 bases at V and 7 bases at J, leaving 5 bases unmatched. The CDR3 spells CASSSTGEVGELFF. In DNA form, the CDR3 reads TGTGCCAGCAGCTCGACAGGGGAGGTCGGGGAGCTGTTTTTT.

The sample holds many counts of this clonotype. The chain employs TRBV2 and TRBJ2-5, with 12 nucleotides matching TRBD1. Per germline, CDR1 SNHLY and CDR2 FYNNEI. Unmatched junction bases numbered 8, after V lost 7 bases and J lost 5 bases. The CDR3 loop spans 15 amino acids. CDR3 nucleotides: TGTGCCAGCATGGGGGACAGGGGGCCTTTGGAGACCCAGTACTTC. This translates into CASMGDRGPLETQYF.

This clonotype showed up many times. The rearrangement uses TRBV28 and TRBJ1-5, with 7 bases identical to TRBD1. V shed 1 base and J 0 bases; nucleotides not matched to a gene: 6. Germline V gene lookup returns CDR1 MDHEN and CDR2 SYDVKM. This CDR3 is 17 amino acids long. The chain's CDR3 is CASSLFPGQNSNQPQHF. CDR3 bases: TGTGCCAGCAGTTTATTTCCGGGACAGAATAGCAATCAGCCCCAGCATTTT. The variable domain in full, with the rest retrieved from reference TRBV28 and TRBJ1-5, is DVKVTQSSRYLVKRTGEKVFLECVQDMDHENMFWYRQDPGLGLRLIYFSYDVKMKEKGDIPEGYSVSREKKERFSLILESASTNQTSMYLCASSLFPGQNSNQPQHFGDGTRLSIL.

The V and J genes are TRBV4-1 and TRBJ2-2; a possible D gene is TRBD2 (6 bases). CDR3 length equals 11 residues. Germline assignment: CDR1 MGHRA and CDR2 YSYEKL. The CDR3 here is CAVQGGGELFF. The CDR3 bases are TGCGCGGTGCAGGGAGGCGGGGAGCTGTTTTTT.

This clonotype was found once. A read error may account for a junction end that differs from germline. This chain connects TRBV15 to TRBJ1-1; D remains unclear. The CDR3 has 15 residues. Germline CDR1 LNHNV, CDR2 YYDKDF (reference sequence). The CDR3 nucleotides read TGTGCCACCGGCAGAGAGGCTCAATCGTGCACTGAAGCTTTCTTT. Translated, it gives CATGREAQSCTEAFF.

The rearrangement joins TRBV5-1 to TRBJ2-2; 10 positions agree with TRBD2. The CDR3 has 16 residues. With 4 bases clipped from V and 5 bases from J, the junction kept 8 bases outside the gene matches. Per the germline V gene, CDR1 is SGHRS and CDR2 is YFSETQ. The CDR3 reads CASSRNLAGGTGELFF. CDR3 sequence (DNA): TGCGCCAGCAGCCGTAATTTAGCGGGAGGTACCGGGGAGCTGTTTTTT. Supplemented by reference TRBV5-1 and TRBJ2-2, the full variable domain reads KAGVTQTPRYLIKTRGQQVTLSCSPISGHRSVSWYQQTPGQGLQFLFEYFSETQRNKGNFPGRFSGRQFSNSRSEMNVSTLELGDSALYLCASSRNLAGGTGELFFGEGSRLTVL.

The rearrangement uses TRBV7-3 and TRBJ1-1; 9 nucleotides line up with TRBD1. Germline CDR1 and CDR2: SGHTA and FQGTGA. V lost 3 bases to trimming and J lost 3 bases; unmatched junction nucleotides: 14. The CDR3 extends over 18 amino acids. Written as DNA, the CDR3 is TGTGCCAGCAGCTTCCCCGAACAGGGGGCGAGTTTCGACACTGAAGCTTTCTTT. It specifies CASSFPEQGASFDTEAFF.

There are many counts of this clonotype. This CDR3 is CASSGADRGNYGYTF. CDR3 in DNA: TGTGCCAGCAGTGGAGCCGACAGGGGTAACTATGGCTACACCTTC. The chain carries TRBV2 and TRBJ1-2, with 8 bases identical to TRBD1. The V gene's germline CDR1 is SNHLY and CDR2 FYNNEI. Trimming cost V 4 bases and J 1 base; bases outside gene matches: 5. The CDR3 runs to 15 residues.

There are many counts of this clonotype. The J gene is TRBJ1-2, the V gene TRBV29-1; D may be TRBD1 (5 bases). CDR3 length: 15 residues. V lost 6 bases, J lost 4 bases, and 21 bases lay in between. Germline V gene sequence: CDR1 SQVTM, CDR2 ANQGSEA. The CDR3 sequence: CSVSPEMGLTYGYTF. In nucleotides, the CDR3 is TGCAGCGTCTCGCCCGAGATGGGACTTACCTATGGCTACACCTTC.

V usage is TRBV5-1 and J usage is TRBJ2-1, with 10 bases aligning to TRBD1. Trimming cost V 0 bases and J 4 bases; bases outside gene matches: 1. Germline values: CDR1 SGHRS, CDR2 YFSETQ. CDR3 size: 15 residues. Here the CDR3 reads CASSLVGQGYNEQFF. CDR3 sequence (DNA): TGCGCCAGCAGCTTGGTGGGACAGGGGTACAATGAGCAGTTCTTC.

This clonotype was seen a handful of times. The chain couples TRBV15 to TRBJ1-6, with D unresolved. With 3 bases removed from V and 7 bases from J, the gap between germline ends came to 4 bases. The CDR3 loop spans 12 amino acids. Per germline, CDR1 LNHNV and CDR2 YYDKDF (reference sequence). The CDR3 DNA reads TGTGCCACCAGCAGGGTCAATTCACCCCTCCACTTT. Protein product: CATSRVNSPLHF.

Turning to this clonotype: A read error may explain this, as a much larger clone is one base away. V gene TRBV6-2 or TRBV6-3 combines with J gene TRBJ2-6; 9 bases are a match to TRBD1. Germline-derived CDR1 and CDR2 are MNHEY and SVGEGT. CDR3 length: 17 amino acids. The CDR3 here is CASRWDRENSGANVPTF. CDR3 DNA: TGTGCCAGCAGGTGGGACAGGGAGAACTCTGGGGCCAACGTCCCGACTTTC.

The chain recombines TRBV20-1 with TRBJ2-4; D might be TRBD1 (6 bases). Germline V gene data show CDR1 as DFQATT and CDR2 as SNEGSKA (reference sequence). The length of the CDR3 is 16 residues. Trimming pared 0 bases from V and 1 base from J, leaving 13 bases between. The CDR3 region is CSARDFNRAAKNIQYF. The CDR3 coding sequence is TGCAGTGCTAGAGATTTTAACAGGGCTGCCAAAAACATTCAGTACTTC.

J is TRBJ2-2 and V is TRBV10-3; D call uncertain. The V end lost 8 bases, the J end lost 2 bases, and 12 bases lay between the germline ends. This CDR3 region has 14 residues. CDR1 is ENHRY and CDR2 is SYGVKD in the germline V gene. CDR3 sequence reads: CAIGQAYNTGELFF. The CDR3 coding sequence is TGTGCCATCGGCCAGGCCTATAACACCGGGGAGCTGTTTTTT.

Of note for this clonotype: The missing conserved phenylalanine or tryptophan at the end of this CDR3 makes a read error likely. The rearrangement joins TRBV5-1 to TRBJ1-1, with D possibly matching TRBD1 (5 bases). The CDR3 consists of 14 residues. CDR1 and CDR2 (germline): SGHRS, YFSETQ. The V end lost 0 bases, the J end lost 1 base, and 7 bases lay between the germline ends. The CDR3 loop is CASSLGQRNTEAFS. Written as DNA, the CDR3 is TGCGCCAGCAGCTTGGGACAGAGGAACACTGAAGCTTTCTCT.

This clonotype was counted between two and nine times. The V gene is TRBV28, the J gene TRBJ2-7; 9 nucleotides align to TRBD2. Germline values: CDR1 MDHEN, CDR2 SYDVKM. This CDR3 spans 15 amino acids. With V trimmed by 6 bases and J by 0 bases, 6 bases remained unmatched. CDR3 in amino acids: CASSRLAVTSYEQYF. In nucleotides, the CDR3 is TGTGCCAGCAGCCGACTAGCGGTGACCTCCTACGAGCAGTACTTC.

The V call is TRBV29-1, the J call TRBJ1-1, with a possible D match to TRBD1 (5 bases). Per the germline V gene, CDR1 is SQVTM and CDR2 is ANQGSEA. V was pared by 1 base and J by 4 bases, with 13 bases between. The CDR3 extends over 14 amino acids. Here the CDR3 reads CSVEGGGEGTEAFF. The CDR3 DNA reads TGCAGCGTTGAAGGGGGGGGAGAGGGCACTGAAGCTTTCTTT. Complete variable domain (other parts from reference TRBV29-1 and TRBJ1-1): SAVISQKPSRDICQRGTSLTIQCQVDSQVTMMFWYRQQPGQSLTLIATANQGSEATYESGFVIDKFPISRPNLTFSTLTVSNMSPEDSSIYLCSVEGGGEGTEAFFGQGTRLTVV.

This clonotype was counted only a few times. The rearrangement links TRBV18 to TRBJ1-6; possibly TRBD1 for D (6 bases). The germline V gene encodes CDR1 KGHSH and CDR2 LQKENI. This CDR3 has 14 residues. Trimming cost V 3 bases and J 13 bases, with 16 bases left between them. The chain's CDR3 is CASSPRGQPPPLHF. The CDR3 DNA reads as TGTGCCAGCTCACCGAGGGGACAACCTCCTCCCCTCCACTTT.

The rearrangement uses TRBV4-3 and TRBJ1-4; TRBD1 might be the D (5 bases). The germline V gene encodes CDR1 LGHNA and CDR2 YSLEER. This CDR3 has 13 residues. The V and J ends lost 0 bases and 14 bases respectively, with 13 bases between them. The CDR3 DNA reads TGCGCCAGCAGCCAAGATCGTGACAGCCATCTGTTTTTT. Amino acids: CASSQDRDSHLFF.

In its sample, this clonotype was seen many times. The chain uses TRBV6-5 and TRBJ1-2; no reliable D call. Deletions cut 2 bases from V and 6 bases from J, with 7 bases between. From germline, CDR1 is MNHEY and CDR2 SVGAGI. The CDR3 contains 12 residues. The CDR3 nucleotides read TGTGCCAGCAGTTACGTGGGTGATGGCTACACCTTC. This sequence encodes CASSYVGDGYTF.

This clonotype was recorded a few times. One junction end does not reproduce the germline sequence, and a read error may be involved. The DNA for the CDR3 is TGCGCCAGCAGCCAGCACCGGGCAACTAATGAAAAACTGTTTTTT. Encoded protein: CASSQHRATNEKLFF. The J gene is TRBJ1-4, the V gene TRBV5-5; D gene unclear. This CDR3 has 15 amino acids. The germline V gene has CDR1 SGHKS and CDR2 YYEKEE (reference sequence).

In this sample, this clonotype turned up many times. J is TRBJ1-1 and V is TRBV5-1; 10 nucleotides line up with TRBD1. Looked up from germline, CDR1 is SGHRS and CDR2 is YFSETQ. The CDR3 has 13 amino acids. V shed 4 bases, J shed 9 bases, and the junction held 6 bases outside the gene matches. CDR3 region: CASSLADRGQAFF. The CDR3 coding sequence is TGCGCCAGCAGCCTCGCTGACAGGGGGCAAGCTTTCTTT.

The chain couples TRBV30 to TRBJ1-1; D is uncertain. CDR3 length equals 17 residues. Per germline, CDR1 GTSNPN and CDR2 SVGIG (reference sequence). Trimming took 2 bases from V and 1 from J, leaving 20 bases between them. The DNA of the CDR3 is TGTGCCTGGAGTTTATATGGCAGCGAGAACGAGAACACTGAAGCTTTCTTT. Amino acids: CAWSLYGSENENTEAFF.

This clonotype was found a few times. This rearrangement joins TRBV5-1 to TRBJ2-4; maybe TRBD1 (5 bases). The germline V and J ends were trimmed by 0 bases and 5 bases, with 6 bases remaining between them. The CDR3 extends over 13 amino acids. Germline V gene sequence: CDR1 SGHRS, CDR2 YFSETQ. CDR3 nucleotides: TGCGCCAGCAGCTTGGAAGGGGAAAACATTCAGTACTTC. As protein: CASSLEGENIQYF.

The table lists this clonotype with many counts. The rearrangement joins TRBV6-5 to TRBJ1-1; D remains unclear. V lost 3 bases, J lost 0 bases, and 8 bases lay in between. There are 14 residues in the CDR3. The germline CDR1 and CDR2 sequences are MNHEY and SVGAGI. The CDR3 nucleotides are TGTGCCAGCAGTTATCAGATCATGAACACTGAAGCTTTCTTT. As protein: CASSYQIMNTEAFF.

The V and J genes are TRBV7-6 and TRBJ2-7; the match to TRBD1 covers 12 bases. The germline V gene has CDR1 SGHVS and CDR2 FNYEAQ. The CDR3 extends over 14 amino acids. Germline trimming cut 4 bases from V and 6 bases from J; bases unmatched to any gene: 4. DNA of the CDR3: TGTGCCAGCAGCTACGGGACAGGGGGCGTCGAGCAGTACTTC. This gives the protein CASSYGTGGVEQYF. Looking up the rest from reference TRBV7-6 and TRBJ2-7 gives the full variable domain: GAGVSQSPRYKVTKRGQDVALRCDPISGHVSLYWYRQALGQGPEFLTYFNYEAQQDKSGLPNDRFSAERPEGSISTLTIQRTEQRDSAMYRCASSYGTGGVEQYFGPGTRLTVT.